This T cell receptor (beta chain) was identified in a study of T cells after yellow fever vaccination. Whole-study context: The authors prepared low-cell-number fractions using SMART-Seq v4 Ultra Low Input.

TCRdb reprocessed the 5' RACE reads via MiXCR and lists one record per CDR3 protein. The profile shows 170,000 or so distinct CDR3 sequences, approximately 9.7% of them singletons. Per germline, CDR1 SGHVS and CDR2 FNYEAQ. The CDR3 loop spans 12 amino acids. V was cut by 8 bases and J by 5 bases, with 11 bases left in between. This clonotype was counted only a few times. The sequence was obtained from a man aged 18 to 30 who received the YFV17D yellow fever vaccine. The sequencing used CD8+ T cells sorted from PBMCs, collected 45 days after the yellow fever booster vaccination. The J gene is TRBJ2-3, the V gene TRBV7-6; D is possibly TRBD2 (7 bases). The CDR3 loop is CASGGGVDTQYF. The DNA for the CDR3 is TGTGCCAGCGGGGGGGGCGTAGATACGCAGTATTTT.